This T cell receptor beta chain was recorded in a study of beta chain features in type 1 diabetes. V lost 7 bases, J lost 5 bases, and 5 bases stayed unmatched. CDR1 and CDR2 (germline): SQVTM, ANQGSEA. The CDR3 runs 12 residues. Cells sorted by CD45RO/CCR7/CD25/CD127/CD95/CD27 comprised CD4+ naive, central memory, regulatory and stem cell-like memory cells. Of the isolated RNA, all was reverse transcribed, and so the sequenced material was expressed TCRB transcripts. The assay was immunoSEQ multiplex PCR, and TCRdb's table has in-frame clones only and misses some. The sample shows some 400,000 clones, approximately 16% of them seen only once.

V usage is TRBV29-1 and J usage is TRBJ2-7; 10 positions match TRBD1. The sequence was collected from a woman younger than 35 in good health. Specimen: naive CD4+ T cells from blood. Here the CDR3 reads CSGGTGVDEQYF. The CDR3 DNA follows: TGCAGCGGAGGGACAGGGGTCGACGAGCAGTACTTC.